This T cell receptor beta chain was retrieved from a study of T-cell reconstitution after alpha-beta-depleted transplantation in children. Unique molecular identifiers were used to barcode this TCRbeta library. MiXCR, applied by TCRdb to the PCR reads, yields one record per CDR3 protein. The sample has 150,000 to 250,000 distinct CDR3 sequences, less than 15% seen once. The CDR3 contains 14 residues. Deletions cut 2 bases from V and 2 bases from J, with 6 bases between. Germline loops: CDR1 MNHEY, CDR2 SVGAGI. This clonotype was recorded at least ten times. This rearrangement joins TRBV6-5 to TRBJ1-4; D is perhaps TRBD1 (5 bases). The sequence came from a human donor who donated a stem cell graft to a child with acute lymphoblastic leukemia. Here the sequenced sample was PBMCs from the stem cell graft donor, taken from the stem cell graft. The CDR3 DNA sequence: TGTGCCAGCAGTTACGCAGGGACTAATGAAAAACTGTTTTTT. It yields the protein CASSYAGTNEKLFF.